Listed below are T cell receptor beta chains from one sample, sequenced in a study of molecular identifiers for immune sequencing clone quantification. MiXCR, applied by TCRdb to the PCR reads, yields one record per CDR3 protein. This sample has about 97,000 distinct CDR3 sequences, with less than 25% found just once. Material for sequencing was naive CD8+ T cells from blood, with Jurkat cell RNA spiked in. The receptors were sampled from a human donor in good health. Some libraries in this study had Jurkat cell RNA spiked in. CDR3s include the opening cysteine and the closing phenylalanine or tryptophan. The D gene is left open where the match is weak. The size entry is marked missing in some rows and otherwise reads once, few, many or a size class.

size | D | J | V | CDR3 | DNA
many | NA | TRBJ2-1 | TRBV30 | CAWGQYNEQFF | TGTGCCTGGGGACAGTACAATGAGCAGTTCTTC
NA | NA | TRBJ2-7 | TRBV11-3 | CAGSMASGEQYF | TGTGCCGGCAGCATGGCCTCCGGGGAGCAGTACTTC
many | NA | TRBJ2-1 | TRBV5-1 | CASSYSRGAYNEQFF | TGCGCCAGCAGTTACTCAAGGGGCGCTTACAATGAGCAGTTCTTC
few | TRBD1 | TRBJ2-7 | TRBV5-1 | CASSYFGQGADEQYF | TGCGCCAGCAGTTACTTTGGACAGGGGGCAGACGAGCAGTACTTC
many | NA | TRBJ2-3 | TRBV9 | CASSVDGITDTQYF | TGTGCCAGCAGCGTAGACGGAATCACAGATACGCAGTATTTT
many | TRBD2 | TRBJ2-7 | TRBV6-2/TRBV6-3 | CASSSTSGRTYEQYF | TGTGCCAGCAGTTCTACTAGCGGGAGGACCTACGAGCAGTACTTC
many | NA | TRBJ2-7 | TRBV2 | CARKPLDNEQYF | TGTGCCAGGAAGCCTCTAGACAACGAGCAGTACTTC
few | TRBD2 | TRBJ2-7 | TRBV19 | CASSIVRASGTYEQYF | TGTGCCAGTAGTATTGTCCGGGCTAGCGGAACCTACGAGCAGTACTTC
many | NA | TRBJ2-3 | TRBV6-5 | CASSYFDTQYF | TGTGCCAGCAGTTATTTTGATACGCAGTATTTT
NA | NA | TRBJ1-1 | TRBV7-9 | CASSLAGRETEAFF | TGTGCCAGCAGCTTAGCCGGCAGAGAAACTGAAGCTTTCTTT
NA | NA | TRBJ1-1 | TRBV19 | CASSISSGTEAFF | TGTGCCAGTAGTATATCGTCGGGGACTGAAGCGTTCTTT
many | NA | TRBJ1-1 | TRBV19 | CASSMGGVTEAFF | TGTGCCAGTAGTATGGGGGGGGTCACTGAAGCTTTCTTT
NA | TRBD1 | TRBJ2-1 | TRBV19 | CASSLYRDRGVNEQFF | TGTGCCAGTAGTTTATACCGGGACAGGGGTGTCAATGAGCAGTTCTTC
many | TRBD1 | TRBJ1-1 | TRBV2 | CASRTGPEAFF | TGTGCCAGCAGGACAGGGCCTGAAGCTTTCTTT
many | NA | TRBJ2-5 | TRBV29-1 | CSVLSGAGETQYF | TGCAGCGTTTTATCGGGGGCGGGGGAGACCCAGTACTTC
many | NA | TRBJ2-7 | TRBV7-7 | CASSAAKGYEQYF | TGTGCCAGCAGCGCGGCCAAAGGCTACGAGCAGTACTTC
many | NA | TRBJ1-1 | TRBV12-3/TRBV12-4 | CASSSGWGLTEAFF | TGTGCCAGCAGCTCAGGGTGGGGGTTGACTGAAGCTTTCTTT
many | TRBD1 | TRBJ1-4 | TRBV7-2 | CASSSQGEKLFF | TGTGCCAGCAGCTCACAGGGGGAAAAACTGTTTTTT
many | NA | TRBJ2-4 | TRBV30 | CAWSLVGDIQYF | TGTGCCTGGAGTCTCGTGGGGGACATTCAGTACTTC
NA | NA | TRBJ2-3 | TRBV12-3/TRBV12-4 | CASSLGEETITDTQYF | TGTGCCAGCAGTTTAGGTGAGGAGACAATCACAGATACGCAGTATTTT
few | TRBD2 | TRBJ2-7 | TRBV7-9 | CASSPAGTSGSYEQYF | TGTGCCAGCAGCCCCGCCGGGACTAGCGGATCCTACGAGCAGTACTTC
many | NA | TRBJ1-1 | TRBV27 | CASSSSVNTEAFF | TGTGCCAGCAGTTCGTCGGTTAACACTGAAGCTTTCTTT
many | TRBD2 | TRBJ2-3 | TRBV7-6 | CASSLAPGTSLSPDTQYF | TGTGCCAGCAGCTTAGCTCCCGGGACTAGCCTGAGCCCAGATACGCAGTATTTT
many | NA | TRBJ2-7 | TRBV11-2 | CASSLDVSGPISEQYF | TGTGCCAGCAGCTTAGATGTGTCAGGGCCTATTTCCGAGCAGTACTTC
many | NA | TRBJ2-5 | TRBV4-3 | CASSQDAGAFTYQETQYF | TGCGCCAGCAGCCAAGATGCCGGGGCCTTCACGTACCAAGAGACCCAGTACTTC
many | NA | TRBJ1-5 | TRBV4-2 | CASSHFSDSNQPQHF | TGTGCCAGCAGCCACTTTTCAGATAGCAATCAGCCCCAGCATTTT
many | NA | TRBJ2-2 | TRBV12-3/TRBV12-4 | CASSPPGATGELFF | TGTGCCAGCAGTCCCCCCGGAGCCACCGGGGAGCTGTTTTTT
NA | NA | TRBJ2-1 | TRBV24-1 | CATSDMTNEQFF | TGTGCCACCAGTGATATGACCAATGAGCAGTTCTTC
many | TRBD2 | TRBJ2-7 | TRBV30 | CAWSVLAGSYEQYF | TGTGCCTGGAGTGTGCTAGCGGGGTCCTACGAGCAGTACTTC
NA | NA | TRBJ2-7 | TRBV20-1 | CSAPEGTFDYEQYF | TGCAGTGCCCCAGAGGGGACTTTTGACTACGAGCAGTACTTC
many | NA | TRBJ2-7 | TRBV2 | CASRDFSYEQYF | TGTGCCAGCCGGGACTTCTCCTACGAGCAGTACTTC
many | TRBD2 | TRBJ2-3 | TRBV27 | CASSLWFSGSASDTQYF | TGTGCCAGCAGTTTATGGTTTAGCGGGAGCGCCTCAGATACGCAGTATTTT
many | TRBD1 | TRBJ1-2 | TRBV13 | CASSGGTENYGYTF | TGTGCCAGCAGCGGCGGGACAGAAAACTATGGCTACACCTTC
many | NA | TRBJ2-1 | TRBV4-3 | CASSQEGLPLINEQFF | TGCGCCAGCAGCCAAGAGGGTCTACCGCTAATCAATGAGCAGTTCTTC
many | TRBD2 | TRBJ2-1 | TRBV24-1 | CATTSGSLGEQFF | TGTGCCACCACTAGCGGGAGCTTAGGTGAGCAGTTCTTC
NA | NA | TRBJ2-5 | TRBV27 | CASSFRWARETQYF | TGTGCCAGCAGTTTTAGGTGGGCCCGCGAGACCCAGTACTTC
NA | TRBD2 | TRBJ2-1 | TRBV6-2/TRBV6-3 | CASTRVEASGYHNEQFF | TGTGCCAGCACCCGCGTAGAGGCTAGCGGGTACCACAATGAGCAGTTCTTC
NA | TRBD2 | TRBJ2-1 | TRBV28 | CASSLSVPGTRDEQFF | TGTGCCAGCAGTTTATCGGTCCCCGGGACTAGGGATGAGCAGTTCTTC
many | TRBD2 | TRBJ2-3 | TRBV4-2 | CASSQDLGGRASRDTQYF | TGTGCCAGCAGCCAAGATCTTGGCGGGAGGGCCTCAAGGGATACGCAGTATTTT
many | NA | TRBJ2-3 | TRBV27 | CASSPRLGSTDTQYF | TGTGCCAGCAGTCCCAGACTAGGGAGCACAGATACGCAGTATTTT
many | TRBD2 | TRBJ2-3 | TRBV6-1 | CASSETGILGLAEITDTQYF | TGTGCCAGCAGTGAAACTGGTATTTTGGGACTAGCGGAGATCACAGATACGCAGTATTTT
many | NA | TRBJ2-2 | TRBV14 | CASSQSPSLGGQVTGELFF | TGTGCCAGCAGCCAAAGCCCCTCCCTTGGGGGCCAGGTCACCGGGGAGCTGTTTTTT
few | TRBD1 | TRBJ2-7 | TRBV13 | CASSYTGQDEQYF | TGTGCCAGCAGCTATACTGGACAGGACGAGCAGTACTTC
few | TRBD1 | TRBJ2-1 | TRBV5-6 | CASSEDRGSYNEQFF | TGTGCCAGCAGCGAGGACAGGGGTTCCTACAATGAGCAGTTCTTC
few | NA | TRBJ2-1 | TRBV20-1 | CSATVAGAYEQFF | TGCAGTGCTACAGTGGCAGGGGCCTATGAGCAGTTCTTC
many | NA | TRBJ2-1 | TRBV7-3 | CASSSSGGTNEQFF | TGTGCCAGCAGCTCCTCCGGGGGTACCAATGAGCAGTTCTTC
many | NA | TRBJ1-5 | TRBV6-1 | CASSELLASNQPQHF | TGTGCCAGCAGTGAACTCTTGGCTAGCAATCAGCCCCAGCATTTT
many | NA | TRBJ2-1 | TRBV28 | CASSLFTEAYNEQFF | TGTGCCAGCAGTTTATTTACAGAGGCCTACAATGAGCAGTTCTTC
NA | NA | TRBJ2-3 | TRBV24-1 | CATSDNRESLYTQYF | TGTGCCACCAGTGATAACCGCGAGAGCTTGTATACGCAGTATTTT
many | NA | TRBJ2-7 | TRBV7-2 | CASSPGHTSSYEQYF | TGTGCCAGCAGCCCAGGACACACGAGCTCCTACGAGCAGTACTTC
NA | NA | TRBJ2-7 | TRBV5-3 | CASGFAGSSYEQYF | TGTGCCAGCGGCTTCGCGGGCTCCTCCTACGAGCAGTACTTC
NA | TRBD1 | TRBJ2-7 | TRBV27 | CASSLSWDRTYEQYF | TGTGCCAGCAGTTTAAGTTGGGACAGGACTTACGAGCAGTACTTC
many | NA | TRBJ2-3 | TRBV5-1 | CASSLWKLDLTDTQYF | TGCGCCAGCAGCTTGTGGAAACTAGACCTCACAGATACGCAGTATTTT